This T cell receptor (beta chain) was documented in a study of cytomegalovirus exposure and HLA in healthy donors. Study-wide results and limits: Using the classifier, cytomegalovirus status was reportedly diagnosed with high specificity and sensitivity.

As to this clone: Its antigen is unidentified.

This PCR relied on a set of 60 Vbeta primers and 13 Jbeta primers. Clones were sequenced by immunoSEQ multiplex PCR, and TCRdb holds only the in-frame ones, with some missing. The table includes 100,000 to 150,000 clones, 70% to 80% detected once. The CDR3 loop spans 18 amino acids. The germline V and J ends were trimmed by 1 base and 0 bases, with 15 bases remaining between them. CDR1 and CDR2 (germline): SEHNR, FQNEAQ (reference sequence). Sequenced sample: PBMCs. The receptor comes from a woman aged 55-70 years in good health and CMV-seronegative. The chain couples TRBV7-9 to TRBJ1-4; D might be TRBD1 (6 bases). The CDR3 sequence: CASSLDGRGVPTNEKLFF. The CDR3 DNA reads TGTGCCAGCAGCTTAGATGGCAGGGGCGTCCCAACTAATGAAAAACTGTTTTTT.